This entry features one T cell receptor beta chain sequence. The data were taken from a study of blood T cell repertoires in COVID-19. At the level of the study: PBMCs, B-cell-depleted T cells, or T cells were the source of the cDNA or gDNA that made up the material.

Per the original data handling: From reference gene primer amplification, estimates of nucleated cell counts were derived. Sequencing was performed with immunoSEQ multiplex PCR; in TCRdb, only in-frame clones are kept and a portion is missing. That table supplies the V and J calls and clone size; D and trimming were determined from the DNA. The sample gives just under 60,000 clones, around 88% of which show up once; approximately 4.3% is in the top ten. CDR1 is ENHRY and CDR2 is SYGVKD in the germline V gene. The CDR3 runs 16 residues. Trimming cost V 6 bases and J 2 bases; bases outside gene matches: 12.

This TCR was recovered from a man in his sixties with acute or convalescent COVID-19. The J gene is TRBJ1-2, the V gene TRBV10-3; 7 bases line up with TRBD1. Source material: peripheral blood. The CDR3, as DNA: TGTGCCATCAGCCGGGACAGTAGAACCAGAAACTATGGCTACACCTTC. Amino acids: CAISRDSRTRNYGYTF.